The rows below give T cell receptor beta chains drawn from one sample of a study of cytomegalovirus exposure and HLA in healthy donors. Assay used: immunoSEQ multiplex PCR; TCRdb lists only in-frame clones, some missing. The profile shows 95,000 to 150,000 clones, 70% to 80% of them singletons. Sequencing input: PBMCs. The source is a woman between 40 and 55 years old in good health and CMV-seropositive. Each CDR3 is given with its conserved first and last residue. Each record gives: J gene, D gene, clone size, CDR3 length, V gene, CDR3 DNA, CDR3 protein. A D gene is named only where the DNA matches it firmly. The listing skips clone size in some rows; elsewhere it reads once, few, many or a size class.

TRBJ1-1,-,-,13,TRBV27,TGTGCCAGCACCCCTTTCACCGGGAGTGAAGCTTTCTTT,CASTPFTGSEAFF
TRBJ2-7,-,-,15,TRBV7-6,TGTGCCAGCAGTCAATCCCAGGGTACGGGCTACGAGCAGTACTTC,CASSQSQGTGYEQYF
TRBJ2-3,-,few,15,TRBV5-4,TGTGCCAGCAGCTTGTCTTCGGAGAGCACAGATACGCAGTATTTT,CASSLSSESTDTQYF
TRBJ1-5,-,once,15,TRBV7-2,TGTGCCAGCAGCCCCATGGGAGGGAGCAATCAGCCCCAGCATTTT,CASSPMGGSNQPQHF
TRBJ2-3,-,-,12,TRBV12-5,TGTGCTAGTCAAGGGGTCCCAGATACGCAGTATTTT,CASQGVPDTQYF
TRBJ2-5,-,-,13,TRBV19,TGTGCCAGTAGTATTGACACCCAAGAGACCCAGTACTTC,CASSIDTQETQYF
TRBJ1-4,-,few,16,TRBV2,TGTGCCAGCCTTTCTCGACTCGAGCAGCTTAATGAAAAACTGTTTTTT,CASLSRLEQLNEKLFF
TRBJ1-1,-,-,16,TRBV7-9,TGTGCCAGCAGCCCCCCCCGGCGGGGGGTTGGGACTGAAGCTTTCTTT,CASSPPRRGVGTEAFF
TRBJ2-1,-,-,14,TRBV29-1,TGCAGCGTTGTGGAGGGGTCCACCTACAATGAGCAGTTCTTC,CSVVEGSTYNEQFF
TRBJ2-7,TRBD1,few,16,TRBV5-4,TGTGCCAGCAGCATCCGGACAGGGAGATTTGCCTACGAGCAGTACTTC,CASSIRTGRFAYEQYF
TRBJ1-1,TRBD1,few,12,TRBV4-3,TGCGCCAGCAGCCACACGGGACAGAAAGCTTTCTTT,CASSHTGQKAFF
TRBJ2-1,-,few,13,TRBV4-3,TGCGCCAGCAGCCTCAGTCCTTACAATGAGCAGTTCTTC,CASSLSPYNEQFF
TRBJ2-3,TRBD2,few,12,TRBV7-9,TGTGCCAGCAGCGCAAGCGGACTAGAGAAGTATTTT,CASSASGLEKYF
TRBJ2-7,TRBD1,-,15,TRBV15,TGTGCCACCAGCAGAGATGGACAGGGGCCCTACGAGCAGTACTTC,CATSRDGQGPYEQYF
TRBJ2-7,-,-,11,TRBV6-5,TGTGCCAGCATAGCCGGGAGCGAGCAGTACTTC,CASIAGSEQYF
TRBJ2-4,TRBD1,-,19,TRBV5-6,TGTGCCAGCAGCCCCCGCCGGGACAGGGGTCCCCTAGCCAAAAACATTCAGTACTTC,CASSPRRDRGPLAKNIQYF
TRBJ1-1,TRBD1,-,17,TRBV14,TGTGCCAGCAGCCAAGATCCCGGACAGGGGGCGTCTTTAGGAGCTTTCTTT,CASSQDPGQGASLGAFF
TRBJ1-2,-,-,12,TRBV28,TGTGCCAGCAGCCCTCCTAACTATGGCTACACCTTC,CASSPPNYGYTF
TRBJ1-6,TRBD1,once,14,TRBV7-8,TGTGCCAGCAGTTACGGACAGGGTCCTTCACCCCTCCACTTT,CASSYGQGPSPLHF
TRBJ1-6,TRBD1,-,16,TRBV5-1,TGCGCCAGCAGCTTGACAGGGGAATTCGATAATTCACCCCTCCACTTT,CASSLTGEFDNSPLHF
TRBJ1-1,TRBD1,few,17,TRBV4-3,TGCGCCAGCAGCCAAGAGTACGGGACAGGGGGCGACACTGAAGCTTTCTTT,CASSQEYGTGGDTEAFF
TRBJ2-2,-,-,13,TRBV7-3,TGTGCCTGCCGGCCGGGGAACACCGGGGAGCTGTTTTTT,CACRPGNTGELFF
TRBJ2-3,TRBD2,once,14,TRBV7-3,TGTGCCAGCAGCTCCAGGGCGGGGGTGGATACGCAGTATTTT,CASSSRAGVDTQYF
TRBJ2-2,TRBD2,-,17,TRBV5-1,TGCGCCAGCAGCACACGCACTAGCGGGGGGTCGCCCGGGGAGCTGTTTTTT,CASSTRTSGGSPGELFF
TRBJ2-2,-,-,14,TRBV5-1,TGCGCCAGCAGATACGAGACGAACACCGGGGAGCTGTTTTTT,CASRYETNTGELFF
TRBJ1-2,TRBD1,-,14,TRBV5-1,TGCGCCAGCCAGAAAACTTCCGGGACAGTTGACTACACCTTC,CASQKTSGTVDYTF
TRBJ2-6,-,-,14,TRBV6-5,TGTGCCAGCTGGGGCCGCGCTGGGGCCAACGTCCTGACTTTC,CASWGRAGANVLTF
TRBJ1-2,-,-,13,TRBV6-5,TGTGCCAGCAGCTTACAGGGTTACTATGGCTACACCTTC,CASSLQGYYGYTF
TRBJ1-1,TRBD1,-,13,TRBV7-2,TGTGCCAGCAGCTTAGGACAGGGCACTGAAGCTTTCTTT,CASSLGQGTEAFF
TRBJ2-2,-,-,13,TRBV6-4,TGTGCCAGCAGTGCAGCGGCCACCGGGGAGCTGTTTTTT,CASSAAATGELFF
TRBJ1-2,-,-,11,TRBV2,TGTGCCAGCAGGGCAGGGGATGGCTACACCTTC,CASRAGDGYTF
TRBJ2-3,TRBD2,-,15,TRBV9,TGTGCCAGCAGCGTAGAGGTTAGCGGGGGAGATACGCAGTATTTT,CASSVEVSGGDTQYF
TRBJ2-7,TRBD1,-,16,TRBV5-4,TGTGCCAGCAGCTGGAGGGGCAGGGGGCGAGCCTACGAGCAGTACTTC,CASSWRGRGRAYEQYF
TRBJ1-2,-,once,16,TRBV29-1,TGCAGCGCAACTCTGGGTGTGACAGGAGGTAACTATGGCTACACCTTC,CSATLGVTGGNYGYTF
TRBJ1-6,-,-,15,TRBV7-9,TGTGCCAGCAGCCCCGTCGGGGGGGGGAATTCACCCCTCCACTTT,CASSPVGGGNSPLHF
TRBJ1-1,-,-,14,TRBV11-2,TGTGCCAGCAGCTCGACATTTTGGAACACTGAAGCTTTCTTT,CASSSTFWNTEAFF
TRBJ2-3,TRBD1,few,15,TRBV5-8,TGTGCCAGCAACCCGGGGACAGCTAGCACAGATACGCAGTATTTT,CASNPGTASTDTQYF
TRBJ1-1,TRBD1,-,12,TRBV10-2,TGCGCCAGCAGTCACCGGGACAGGGTTGCTTTCTTT,CASSHRDRVAFF
TRBJ1-6,TRBD1,-,14,TRBV28,TGTGCCAGCAGTTTAATACAGGGGGCTTCACCCCTCCACTTT,CASSLIQGASPLHF
TRBJ1-2,TRBD1,-,15,TRBV6-5,TGTGCCAGCAGTTATGGACAGGGTATTAACTATGGCTACACCTTC,CASSYGQGINYGYTF
TRBJ1-1,-,-,13,TRBV19,TGTGCCAGTAGTCGCGGTATGCACACTGAAGCTTTCTTT,CASSRGMHTEAFF
TRBJ2-7,-,-,13,TRBV9,TGTGCCAGCAGCGGTGGGGGACTTAACGAGCAGTACTTC,CASSGGGLNEQYF
TRBJ2-3,TRBD2,once,16,TRBV10-2,TGCGCCAGCAGTGGAGTGGGTAGCGGGGGGCGGAATACGCAGTATTTT,CASSGVGSGGRNTQYF